The subject of this entry is one T cell receptor (beta chain). The data derive from a study of blood T cell repertoires in COVID-19. Looking at the study overall: The United States, Italy and Spain were the sources of the acute and convalescent COVID-19 samples.

Libraries were prepared by immunoSEQ multiplex PCR; TCRdb keeps only in-frame clonotypes and omits some of them. This table holds fewer than 350,000 clones, approximately 91% found once. The sequence derives from a man aged 18 to 30 with active or convalescent COVID-19. The sequenced material came from peripheral blood.

The CDR3 is CARRDRSGNTIYF. The DNA for the CDR3 is TGTGCCCGCCGGGACAGATCTGGAAACACCATATATTTT. The chain is built from TRBV6-4 and TRBJ1-3; 7 nucleotides line up with TRBD1. CDR1 is MRHNA, CDR2 SNTAGT, per germline. The trim removed 11 bases at V and 1 base at J, leaving 5 bases unmatched. The CDR3 is 13 amino acids.